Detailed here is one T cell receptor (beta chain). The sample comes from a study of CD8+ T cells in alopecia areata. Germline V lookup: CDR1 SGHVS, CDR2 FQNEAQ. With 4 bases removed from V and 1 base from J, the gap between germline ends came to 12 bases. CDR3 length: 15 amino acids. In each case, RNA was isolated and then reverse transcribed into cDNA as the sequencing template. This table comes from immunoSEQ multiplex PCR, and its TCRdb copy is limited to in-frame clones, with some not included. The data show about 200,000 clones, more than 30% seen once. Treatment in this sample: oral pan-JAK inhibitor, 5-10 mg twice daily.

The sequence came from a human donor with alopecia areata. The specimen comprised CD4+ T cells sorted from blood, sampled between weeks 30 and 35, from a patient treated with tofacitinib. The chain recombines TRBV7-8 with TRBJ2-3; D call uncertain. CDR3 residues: CASSSSVVGTDTQYF. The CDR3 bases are TGTGCCAGCAGCTCCTCGGTTGTAGGCACAGATACGCAGTATTTT.